The rows below give T cell receptor beta chains drawn from one sample of a study of beta chain features in type 1 diabetes. The table came from immunoSEQ multiplex PCR; TCRdb's copy has only in-frame clones and leaves some out. This sample yields 310,000 or so clones, of which 11% are seen a single time; roughly 0.014% belongs to the top ten. Material for sequencing was naive CD4+ T cells from blood. These receptors were collected from a woman aged 25 to 39 in good health. The CDR3 runs from the conserved cysteine through the conserved F or W. The D gene is left open where the match is weak. Part of the rows lack a size; the others show once, few, many or a class for expanded clones.

size,J,V,D,DNA,CDR3
few,TRBJ1-5,TRBV18,NA,TGTGCCAGCTCACCATCCCAGGGATCTCGGCAGCCCCAGCATTTT,CASSPSQGSRQPQHF
few,TRBJ2-5,TRBV6-6,TRBD2,TGTGCCAGCAGTTTAAGACTAGCCCAAGAGACCCAGTACTTC,CASSLRLAQETQYF
NA,TRBJ1-3,TRBV6-5,NA,TGTGCCAGCAGTTACACAGGAACTGGAAACACCATATATTTT,CASSYTGTGNTIYF
few,TRBJ2-7,TRBV28,TRBD2,TGTGCCAGCACCTCGGGCGGGGGAACCGAGCAGTACTTC,CASTSGGGTEQYF
few,TRBJ2-1,TRBV9,TRBD2,TGTGCCAGCAGCGTAGGACTAGCGGGTTCCTACAATGAGCAGTTCTTC,CASSVGLAGSYNEQFF
NA,TRBJ2-1,TRBV28,NA,TGTGCCAGCAGTTTGGGTAGCGGAGGGAGCTCCTACAATGAGCAGTTCTTC,CASSLGSGGSSYNEQFF
few,TRBJ1-1,TRBV5-1,TRBD1,TGCGCCAGCAGCTGGTCCGGGACAGTCGTGGCTGAAGCTTTCTTT,CASSWSGTVVAEAFF
few,TRBJ2-3,TRBV2,NA,TGTGCCAGCCTCCCTAACACAGATACGCAGTATTTT,CASLPNTDTQYF
NA,TRBJ1-2,TRBV28,TRBD1,TGTGCCAGCAGTTCACAGGGGAACGGCTACACCTTC,CASSSQGNGYTF
few,TRBJ2-1,TRBV5-1,NA,TGCGCCAGCAGCTTACCGATAGGGGCCAATGAGCAGTTCTTC,CASSLPIGANEQFF
few,TRBJ1-5,TRBV30,NA,TGTGCCTGGAGCCCCGTGGGGCGCAATCAGCCCCAGCATTTT,CAWSPVGRNQPQHF
NA,TRBJ2-7,TRBV10-3,NA,TGTGCCATCAGTGAGTCCAGACTAACTGATACCTACGAGCAGTACTTC,CAISESRLTDTYEQYF
NA,TRBJ2-7,TRBV7-6,NA,TGTGCCAGCAGCTTAAGGGCAGGGTGGGACTACGAGCAGTACTTC,CASSLRAGWDYEQYF
NA,TRBJ2-7,TRBV28,NA,TGTGCCAGCAGTTTAGGGACTCCATCTAGGGAGCAGTACTTC,CASSLGTPSREQYF
few,TRBJ2-7,TRBV28,TRBD1,TGTGCCAGCAGGCGACAGGGAGCCTACGAGCAGTACTTC,CASRRQGAYEQYF
few,TRBJ2-7,TRBV15,TRBD2,TGTGCCACCAGCAGGCTAGCGGGAGAAGTGTACGAGCAGTACTTC,CATSRLAGEVYEQYF
few,TRBJ2-7,TRBV7-2,TRBD1,TGTGCCAGCAGCCCTGACAGGGGTCACGAGCAGTACTTC,CASSPDRGHEQYF
few,TRBJ2-5,TRBV6-5,NA,TGTGCCAGCAGCCGACAAAGACAAGAGACCCAGTACTTC,CASSRQRQETQYF
NA,TRBJ2-7,TRBV4-2,NA,TGTGCCAGCAGACCGTATTCAGCGGAGAACTACGAGCAGTACTTC,CASRPYSAENYEQYF
NA,TRBJ2-5,TRBV5-1,TRBD2,TGCGCCAGCAGCTTGACTAGCGGGAGCTTTGAGACCCAGTACTTC,CASSLTSGSFETQYF
few,TRBJ2-1,TRBV5-1,NA,TGCGCCAGCAGCTTAGAGACTAGGAGTGAGCAGTTCTTC,CASSLETRSEQFF
few,TRBJ2-3,TRBV25-1,TRBD2,TGTGCCAGCAGGACTAGCGGGAGAATAAATACGCAGTATTTT,CASRTSGRINTQYF